This T cell receptor (beta chain) appears in the sequencing data of a study of PD-1 blockade in classical Hodgkin lymphoma. Across the whole study: Nivolumab dosing for patients was 3 mg/kg, administered intravenously every 2 weeks. Study observations and caveats: Possible causes of repertoire differences, disease activity or prior therapy, remain undefined. TCR diversity rose significantly by C4D1 in CD4+ but not CD8+ cells. Newly diagnosed patients reportedly had lower baseline TCR diversity than healthy donors.

The patients all showed relapse after autologous stem cell transplantation, while their brentuximab vedotin exposure varied. CDR1 and CDR2 (germline): MNHNS, SASEGT. Trimming removed 7 bases at V and 1 base at J, with 7 bases between. This CDR3 is built from 12 residues. A remark on this clone: The antigen remains unidentified.

The assay was immunoSEQ multiplex PCR, and TCRdb's table has in-frame clones only and misses some. The sample includes about 84,000 clones, 89% of them seen just once. This sample comprised peripheral blood mononuclear cells (PBMCs), obtained at baseline. The V call is TRBV6-1, the J call TRBJ1-1; D not resolved. The sequence was obtained from a human donor with classical Hodgkin lymphoma. CDR3 sequence reads: CASTTRNTEAFF. DNA for the CDR3: TGTGCCAGCACCACAAGGAACACTGAAGCTTTCTTT.